Listed here is a single T cell receptor (beta chain). Its antigen is unknown. Healthy adults negative for HIV, lacking recent acute infections or vaccinations, served as donors. This record comes from a study of shared clonotypes between healthy human individuals. Notes on the study in general: The donor pool, a small one, limited the genetic and exposure-history diversity represented.

The table came from immunoSEQ multiplex PCR; TCRdb's copy has only in-frame clones and leaves some out. There are over 2 million clones in the sample; 85% to 95% occur only once, and approximately 0.41% lies in the top ten. The germline gives CDR1 SNHLY, CDR2 FYNNEI. The CDR3 covers 15 residues. V gave up 6 bases and J gave up 2 bases; unmatched junction bases: 6. The source of this sequence is a man younger than 30 in good health. Some clones in this sample may be carry-over from other donors' samples. The sequenced material came from naive CD4+ T cells from PBMCs. The subset: CD45RA+ positively selected. The chain recombines TRBV2 with TRBJ2-7; 11 bases align to TRBD2. The CDR3 reads CASRTGLAGPYEQYF. CDR3 coding DNA: TGTGCCAGCAGAACTGGACTAGCGGGTCCCTACGAGCAGTACTTC. Variable domain in full (rest from reference TRBV2 and TRBJ2-7): EPEVTQTPSHQVTQMGQEVILRCVPISNHLYFYWYRQILGQKVEFLVSFYNNEISEKSEIFDDQFSVERPDGSNFTLKIRSTKLEDSAMYFCASRTGLAGPYEQYFGPGTRLTVT.